The present T cell receptor (beta chain) was sequenced within a study of blood T cell repertoires in COVID-19. Individuals aged about 18 to 100 years were recruited from approximately 24 US areas. V trimming: 7 bases; J trimming: 4 bases; junction bases outside the gene matches: 10. The CDR3 extends over 16 amino acids. Germline loops: CDR1 KGHDR, CDR2 SFDVKD. In the authors' methods: Amplified reference gene primers provided the basis for estimating nucleated cell counts. The data were produced by immunoSEQ multiplex PCR, yet TCRdb's version contains in-frame clones alone and is incomplete. For V, J and clone size, that table is used; D and trimming come from the DNA. Of a few hundred thousand clones listed, approximately 90% are singletons.

The chain uses TRBV24-1 and TRBJ2-3; 10 nucleotides agree with TRBD1. Sequenced: PBMCs or T cells enriched from blood (not recorded which). The sequence came from a woman aged 45-65 years who had recovered from COVID-19. The CDR3, as DNA: TGTGCCACCAGCAACGCCGGGACAGGGGACTCAGATACGCAGTATTTT. It is translated as CATSNAGTGDSDTQYF.